The 18 T cell receptor beta chains reported below all come from one sample, sequenced in a study of blood T cell repertoires in COVID-19. Produced via immunoSEQ multiplex PCR; TCRdb's table is partial and in-frame only. The table has 150,000 to 200,000 clones, approximately 79% seen once. Sequencing was carried out using peripheral blood. These receptors were collected from a man aged 45-65 years who had recovered from COVID-19.

In its sample, this clone was seen a few times. This chain links TRBV6-6 with TRBJ1-1; D perhaps matches TRBD1 (6 bases). The CDR3 is made up of 13 amino acids. Germline CDR1 and CDR2: MNHNY and SVGAGI (reference sequence). V was cut by 8 bases and J by 0 bases, with 10 bases left in between. DNA for the CDR3: TGTGCCAGCGTTGGACAGTTGAACACTGAAGCTTTCTTT. Translation: CASVGQLNTEAFF.

This clone was found a few times. The CDR3 sequence: CAWSPWTGGRNTEAFF. The DNA of the CDR3 is TGTGCCTGGAGTCCATGGACAGGGGGCAGGAACACTGAAGCTTTCTTT. This sequence joins TRBV30 and TRBJ1-1; 11 bases align to TRBD1. Germline V lookup: CDR1 GTSNPN, CDR2 SVGIG (reference sequence). Unmatched junction bases numbered 6, after V lost 2 bases and J lost 1 base. The CDR3 covers 16 residues.

This rearrangement joins TRBV27 to TRBJ1-1; D is ambiguous. CDR3 size: 15 residues. The germline CDR1 and CDR2 sequences are MNHEY and SMNVEV (reference sequence). V lost 3 bases to trimming and J lost 10 bases, with 21 bases between them. CDR3 DNA sequence: TGTGCCAGCAGTTTTGGTGGTAGTAGCCCAACCGGAGCTTTCTTT. It is translated as CASSFGGSSPTGAFF.

The rearrangement joins TRBV19 to TRBJ1-4, with D unclear. The V gene's germline CDR1 is LNHDA and CDR2 SQIVND (reference sequence). Trimming cost V 11 bases and J 3 bases, with 16 bases left between them. CDR3 length: 14 residues. Written as DNA, the CDR3 is TGTGCCTGTACCGATGGCGGAGCTAATGAAAAACTGTTTTTT. Translation: CACTDGGANEKLFF.

The V and J genes are TRBV28 and TRBJ2-5, with D possibly matching TRBD1 (6 bases). V lost 6 bases to trimming and J lost 5 bases, with 16 bases between them. The CDR3 is 14 residues long. CDR1 is MDHEN, CDR2 SYDVKM, per germline. CDR3 sequence reads: CASRTPGAGETQYF. The CDR3 coding sequence is TGTGCCAGCAGGACCCCAGGGGCCGGCGAGACCCAGTACTTC.

This chain links TRBV19 with TRBJ2-3; TRBD1 might be the D (5 bases). Germline assignment: CDR1 LNHDA and CDR2 SQIVND (reference sequence). V shed 4 bases and J shed 1 base, with 12 bases lying between them. This CDR3 comprises 15 residues. DNA for the CDR3: TGTGCCAGTAGTAAGGTGGGGCAGGGCACAGATACGCAGTATTTT. It codes for CASSKVGQGTDTQYF.

CDR3 loop: CAISESGGGREQYF. CDR3 sequence (DNA): TGTGCCATCAGTGAGTCGGGGGGAGGACGCGAGCAGTACTTC. The chain recombines TRBV10-3 with TRBJ2-7, with a tentative D call TRBD2 (6 bases). CDR1 is ENHRY, CDR2 SYGVKD, per germline. V was clipped by 0 bases and J by 6 bases, with 12 bases between them. The CDR3 has 14 amino acids.

This clone was detected only once. The DNA for the CDR3 is TGTGCCAGCAGCTTGACTAGCGGGAGTTATAAAGATACGCAGTATTTT. Translation gives CASSLTSGSYKDTQYF. The chain links TRBV7-3 to TRBJ2-3; TRBD2 matches 12 bases. Germline CDR1 and CDR2: SGHTA and FQGTGA. Losses at the gene ends were 3 bases for V and 5 bases for J; bases not matched to a gene: 6. This CDR3 spans 16 amino acids.

The chain joins TRBV6-6 to TRBJ2-5; 7 nucleotides match TRBD1. V dropped 5 bases and J dropped 3; count of bases not matched to a gene: 6. This CDR3 region has 14 residues. Germline assignment: CDR1 MNHNY and CDR2 SVGAGI (reference sequence). CDR3 bases: TGTGCCAGCAGTCCCGCAGGGGGAGAAGAGACCCAGTACTTC. This sequence encodes CASSPAGGEETQYF.

This rearrangement joins TRBV5-6 to TRBJ2-3; TRBD2 agrees at 13 bases. The J segment lost 0 bases and the V segment lost 4 bases, leaving 11 bases of the junction unmatched. This CDR3 region has 19 residues. CDR1 is SGHDT and CDR2 is YYEEEE in the germline V gene. The DNA of the CDR3 is TGTGCCAGCAGCCTGAGTTGGACTAGCGGGAGTGAGAGCACAGATACGCAGTATTTT. Amino acids: CASSLSWTSGSESTDTQYF.

CDR3 bases: TGCAGTGCTAGTTCGAGTAATGAAAAACTGTTTTTT. Translating it yields CSASSSNEKLFF. The chain is built from TRBV20-1 and TRBJ1-4; D not certain. The V and J ends lost 3 bases and 4 bases respectively, with 6 bases between them. This CDR3 has 12 residues. Germline assignment: CDR1 DFQATT and CDR2 SNEGSKA (reference sequence).

This chain joins TRBV9 and TRBJ2-3, with 10 bases identical to TRBD2. V lost 0 bases to trimming and J lost 0 bases; unmatched junction nucleotides: 7. The length of the CDR3 is 18 residues. Germline CDR1 and CDR2: SGDLS and YYNGEE. CDR3 protein: CASSVVVAGGPSTDTQYF. In DNA, the CDR3 is TGTGCCAGCAGCGTAGTAGTAGCGGGAGGTCCTAGCACAGATACGCAGTATTTT. The full variable domain, its missing parts supplied by reference TRBV9 and TRBJ2-3, is DSGVTQTPKHLITATGQRVTLRCSPRSGDLSVYWYQQSLDQGLQFLIQYYNGEERAKGNILERFSAQQFPDLHSELNLSSLELGDSALYFCASSVVVAGGPSTDTQYFGPGTRLTVL.

This clone was found once. V is TRBV7-6 and J is TRBJ2-2; 12 bases fit TRBD2. J lost 7 bases, V lost 4 bases, and 4 bases had no gene match. Germline V CDR1 and CDR2: SGHVS, FNYEAQ. This CDR3 contains 15 residues. CDR3 bases: TGTGCCAGCAGCTCTACGGGACTAGCGGGCGGGGAGCTGTTTTTT. Amino acid sequence: CASSSTGLAGGELFF.

This clone appeared once. The rearrangement uses TRBV7-8 and TRBJ2-7; 9 bases are shared with TRBD2. The J segment lost 4 bases and the V segment lost 0 bases, leaving 10 bases of the junction unmatched. This CDR3 comprises 17 residues. CDR1 SGHVS and CDR2 FQNEAQ come from the germline V gene. The CDR3 loop is CASSLASGSLDPYEQYF. CDR3 sequence (DNA): TGTGCCAGCAGCTTAGCTAGCGGGAGTTTGGATCCTTACGAGCAGTACTTC.

CDR3 sequence reads: CASSAGTGGETQYF. The DNA of the CDR3 is TGTGCCAGCAGCGCAGGGACAGGAGGGGAGACCCAGTACTTC. The genes are TRBV7-8 and TRBJ2-5, with 8 bases that match TRBD1. The CDR3 is made up of 14 amino acids. CDR1 and CDR2 (germline): SGHVS, FQNEAQ. Trimming cost V 5 bases and J 5 bases; bases outside gene matches: 7.

This sequence joins TRBV7-2 and TRBJ2-7; maybe TRBD1 (6 bases). CDR3 length equals 13 residues. Germline V gives CDR1 SGHTA, CDR2 FQGNSA. The V gene lost 3 bases and the J gene lost 7 bases, with 13 bases spanning the gap. The CDR3: CASSLVGGQEQYF. CDR3 DNA: TGTGCCAGCAGCTTGGTAGGGGGTCAGGAGCAGTACTTC.

This chain links TRBV29-1 with TRBJ2-7; TRBD1 matches at 10 bases. This CDR3 is 14 amino acids long. V was pared by 7 bases and J by 4 bases, with 10 bases of the junction left unmatched. Germline V lookup: CDR1 SQVTM, CDR2 ANQGSEA. The CDR3 DNA follows: TGCAGCGCTGCCCTGACAGGGGGCTCGTACGAGCAGTACTTC. Translation gives CSAALTGGSYEQYF.

V gene TRBV7-9 combines with J gene TRBJ2-5; 10 bases fit TRBD2. From germline, CDR1 is SEHNR and CDR2 FQNEAQ (reference sequence). The CDR3 loop spans 19 amino acids. V shed 0 bases, J shed 0 bases, and the junction held 10 bases outside the gene matches. The CDR3, as DNA: TGTGCCAGCAGCTTAGCGGCAACGGAACTAGCGGGGTACCAAGAGACCCAGTACTTC. It encodes CASSLAATELAGYQETQYF.